This T cell receptor beta chain was identified in a study of blood T cells in healthy people across ages. This clonotype was recorded a few times. Sequence at one end of the junction differs from germline and may be a read error. Germline V gene data show CDR1 as SGDLS and CDR2 as YYNGEE. CDR3 size: 14 residues. Through a sample-barcoded 5' primer and a J-beta primer mix, a second PCR was run for roughly 6 to 12 cycles. Each of the cDNA molecules was tagged by a template-switch adaptor with 12 random nucleotides. TCRdb re-derived calls from the 5' RACE reads in MiXCR, one entry per CDR3 protein. The sample records roughly 560,000 distinct CDR3 sequences, approximately 25% being singletons. The same sample was also used in a study of T cells of mothers and their children. From that report: All extracted RNA went into cDNA synthesis, about 1.6 ug per 15 ul.

The receptor was derived from a boy aged 10-17 years in good health. The chain employs TRBV9 and TRBJ1-5, with no clear D. Sequencing was done on a sample of blood. The CDR3 bases are TGTGCCAACAGCGTAGAAGATAGCAATCAGCCCCAGCATTTT. It specifies CANSVEDSNQPQHF. The whole variable domain, filled in from reference TRBV9 and TRBJ1-5, reads DSGVTQTPKHLITATGQRVTLRCSPRSGDLSVYWYQQSLDQGLQFLIQYYNGEERAKGNILERFSAQQFPDLHSELNLSSLELGDSALYFCANSVEDSNQPQHFGDGTRLSIL.